These 23 T cell receptor beta chains came from one sample sequenced in a study of cytomegalovirus exposure and HLA in healthy donors (dated by TCRdb to 2017 to 2019). The library was made by the immunoSEQ multiplex PCR assay. For the multiplex PCR, a mixture combining 60 forward primers for TCR Vbeta segments and 13 reverse primers for TCR Jbeta segments was used. Not all clones reach the TCRdb copy of this immuneACCESS table, which keeps in-frame sequences only. Checked studies attribute under half of the gap to unresolved V genes and leave the rest unexplained. For this sample the table gives about 89,000 clones, of which 85% were detected only once. Over 7% of the sample rests with the top ten. The sample taken for sequencing was PBMCs. Source of these receptors: a man aged 35 to 55 in good health and CMV-seropositive.

The V call is TRBV7-9, the J call TRBJ1-6; TRBD1 matches at 7 bases. This CDR3 region has 14 residues. Unmatched junction bases numbered 3, after V lost 3 bases and J lost 7 bases. CDR1 is SEHNR and CDR2 is FQNEAQ in the germline V gene (reference sequence). The CDR3 sequence: CASSFGTENSPLHF. The CDR3 DNA follows: TGTGCCAGCAGCTTTGGGACAGAAAATTCACCCCTCCACTTT.

This clone turned up a few times. The chain uses TRBV7-9 and TRBJ2-1; D is possibly TRBD2 (5 bases). The CDR3 has 13 residues. CDR1 is SEHNR and CDR2 is FQNEAQ in the germline V gene (reference sequence). Between the trimmed V and J ends, which lost 5 bases and 4 bases, there was a span of 9 bases. The CDR3 is CASSPTGYNEQFF. The CDR3 DNA reads TGTGCCAGCAGCCCTACGGGGTACAATGAGCAGTTCTTC.

This sequence joins TRBV2 and TRBJ1-6; 9 bases line up with TRBD1. CDR1 and CDR2 (germline): SNHLY, FYNNEI. The CDR3 has 17 amino acids. After removal of 3 bases from V and 6 bases from J, the junction contained 9 bases not matched to a gene. CDR3 nucleotide sequence: TGTGCCAGCAGTGATGCGCCGGACAGGGGAACTAATTCACCCCTCCACTTT. As protein: CASSDAPDRGTNSPLHF.

The chain recombines TRBV10-2 with TRBJ2-5, with TRBD2 matching over 7 bases. Unmatched junction bases numbered 13, after V lost 3 bases and J lost 3 bases. The CDR3 is made up of 17 amino acids. Germline V gene data show CDR1 as WSHSY and CDR2 as SAAADI. CDR3: CASSDRAGVEIKETQYF. The CDR3 DNA sequence: TGCGCCAGCAGTGATAGGGCGGGGGTCGAAATAAAAGAGACCCAGTACTTC.

The chain links TRBV5-5 to TRBJ1-5; TRBD1 matches at 7 bases. J gave up 6 bases and V 4 bases, and 4 bases lay outside the gene matches. There are 13 residues in the CDR3. Germline CDR1 and CDR2: SGHKS and YYEKEE (reference sequence). CDR3 amino acids: CASSPDRAQPQHF. CDR3 DNA: TGTGCCAGCAGCCCCGACAGGGCTCAGCCCCAGCATTTT.

This clone came up once. The chain employs TRBV29-1 and TRBJ2-5; D is unresolved. The length of the CDR3 is 12 residues. Germline CDR1 SQVTM, CDR2 ANQGSEA. The V gene lost 6 bases and the J gene lost 1 base, with 9 bases spanning the gap. For the CDR3, the DNA is TGCAGCGTGCGCCGGGTCCAAGAGACCCAGTACTTC. Protein product: CSVRRVQETQYF. Variable domain in full (rest from reference TRBV29-1 and TRBJ2-5): SAVISQKPSRDICQRGTSLTIQCQVDSQVTMMFWYRQQPGQSLTLIATANQGSEATYESGFVIDKFPISRPNLTFSTLTVSNMSPEDSSIYLCSVRRVQETQYFGPGTRLLVL.

The chain links TRBV6-5 to TRBJ2-1; TRBD2 agrees at 8 bases. Germline loops: CDR1 MNHEY, CDR2 SVGAGI. The J segment lost 1 base and the V segment lost 7 bases, leaving 6 bases of the junction unmatched. The CDR3 has 15 residues. DNA of the CDR3: TGTGCCAGCACCCCAGGGACTAGTTCCTACAATGAGCAGTTCTTC. Translation: CASTPGTSSYNEQFF.

The V and J genes are TRBV10-3 and TRBJ2-7; 15 bases match TRBD2. The J segment lost 1 base and the V segment lost 4 bases, leaving 8 bases of the junction unmatched. The CDR3 is made up of 18 amino acids. Looked up from germline, CDR1 is ENHRY and CDR2 is SYGVKD. The CDR3 sequence: CAISVGLAGGDVSYEQYF. CDR3 bases: TGTGCCATCAGTGTCGGACTAGCGGGAGGGGACGTGTCCTACGAGCAGTACTTC.

The J gene is TRBJ1-6, the V gene TRBV29-1, with a tentative D call TRBD1 (6 bases). The CDR3 is 13 amino acids. CDR1 and CDR2 from the germline V gene are SQVTM and ANQGSEA. Trimming removed 4 bases at V and 6 bases at J, with 10 bases between. CDR3 coding DNA: TGCAGCGTTGCAGGGGACCTTAATTCACCCCTCCACTTT. It encodes CSVAGDLNSPLHF. The entire variable domain, with the rest obtained from reference TRBV29-1 and TRBJ1-6, is as follows: SAVISQKPSRDICQRGTSLTIQCQVDSQVTMMFWYRQQPGQSLTLIATANQGSEATYESGFVIDKFPISRPNLTFSTLTVSNMSPEDSSIYLCSVAGDLNSPLHFGNGTRLTVT.

J is TRBJ1-1 and V is TRBV5-5; no definite D call. With 4 bases removed from V and 8 bases from J, the gap between germline ends came to 18 bases. Germline CDR1 SGHKS, CDR2 YYEKEE (reference sequence). The CDR3 spans 14 residues. CDR3 amino acids: CASSLARVQREAFF. CDR3 bases: TGTGCCAGCAGCCTAGCTAGGGTCCAAAGAGAAGCTTTCTTT.

The V and J genes are TRBV6-5 and TRBJ2-5, with D perhaps TRBD2 (5 bases). V was clipped by 2 bases and J by 3 bases, with 13 bases between them. Germline CDR1 reads MNHEY; CDR2 reads SVGAGI. This CDR3 spans 15 amino acids. In DNA, the CDR3 is TGTGCCAGCAGTTACGAGGGAGCAGGTAAAGAGACCCAGTACTTC. Translating it yields CASSYEGAGKETQYF.

This clone was counted a single time. This chain joins TRBV9 and TRBJ2-3; 12 bases are shared with TRBD2. V dropped 4 bases and J dropped 3; count of bases not matched to a gene: 12. CDR3 length: 18 amino acids. Looked up from germline, CDR1 is SGDLS and CDR2 is YYNGEE. The CDR3: CASSHSPLAGGTTDTQYF. The CDR3, as DNA: TGTGCCAGCAGCCACTCCCCGCTAGCGGGGGGGACTACAGATACGCAGTATTTT.

The V and J genes are TRBV21-1 and TRBJ2-3; TRBD2 reflects the table's D call only, with no check against the DNA. TRBV21-1 is a listed pseudogene. This CDR3 comprises 16 residues. The CDR3: CASSKRRGGGSDTQYF. CDR3 DNA sequence: TGTGCCAGCAGCAAACGGCGGGGGGGCGGGTCAGATACGCAGTATTTT.

V is TRBV6-1 and J is TRBJ1-3; D unclear. Trimming pared 6 bases from V and 8 bases from J, leaving 20 bases between. The CDR3 sequence is 15 residues long. The germline V gene has CDR1 MNHNS and CDR2 SASEGT. CDR3 in DNA: TGTGCCAGCAGGAGGGATACGGCATTGGGATACACCATATATTTT. Translating it yields CASRRDTALGYTIYF.

As for this clone: The junction departs from germline at one end; a sequencing error may be responsible. V and J are TRBV19 and TRBJ2-3, with 12 bases matching TRBD2. From germline, CDR1 is LNHDA and CDR2 SQIVND (reference sequence). CDR3 length equals 16 residues. Here the CDR3 DNA reads TGTGCCAGTAGTATAATAATAACTAGCGGGAGGCCCGGAGGGAATTTT. Translated: CASSIIITSGRPGGNF.

This clone was found a few times. In the same sample, other DNA sequences code for this CDR3. The gene calls are TRBV5-5 and TRBJ2-1; TRBD2 matches at 11 bases. There are 15 residues in the CDR3. Germline values: CDR1 SGHKS, CDR2 YYEKEE (reference sequence). J lost 7 bases, V lost 4 bases, and 7 bases had no gene match. The DNA for the CDR3 is TGTGCCAGCAGCCCCGGACTAGCGGGTAGGAATGAGCAGTTCTTC. Its protein is CASSPGLAGRNEQFF. Filled out from reference TRBV5-5 and TRBJ2-1, the complete variable domain reads DAGVTQSPTHLIKTRGQQVTLRCSPISGHKSVSWYQQVLGQGPQFIFQYYEKEERGRGNFPDRFSARQFPNYSSELNVNALLLGDSALYLCASSPGLAGRNEQFFGPGTRLTVL.

The chain links TRBV4-2 to TRBJ1-1; 9 bases map to TRBD1. The germline V gene has CDR1 LGHNA and CDR2 YNFKEQ. V shed 4 bases, J shed 0 bases, and the junction held 6 bases outside the gene matches. The CDR3 is made up of 16 amino acids. Here the CDR3 reads CASSLSRTGVNTEAFF. The CDR3 DNA is TGTGCCAGCAGCCTGTCCCGGACAGGGGTGAACACTGAAGCTTTCTTT.

The gene calls are TRBV30 and TRBJ2-1; 9 bases match TRBD2. Per germline, CDR1 GTSNPN and CDR2 SVGIG (reference sequence). The J segment lost 5 bases and the V segment lost 2 bases, leaving 16 bases of the junction unmatched. The length of the CDR3 is 18 residues. DNA for the CDR3: TGTGCCTGGAGTATCCACGACAGGGTCCTAGCGGGGAACAATGAGCAGTTCTTC. Translating gives CAWSIHDRVLAGNNEQFF.

This CDR3 is CASSLMGQIETQYF. In DNA form, the CDR3 reads TGTGCCAGCAGCTTAATGGGACAGATAGAGACCCAGTACTTC. The V and J genes are TRBV11-1 and TRBJ2-5; 7 bases agree with TRBD1. In germline, CDR1 is SGHAT, CDR2 FQDESV (reference sequence). CDR3 size: 14 residues. Unmatched junction bases numbered 4, after V lost 2 bases and J lost 4 bases.

V usage is TRBV11-2 and J usage is TRBJ2-3; 7 positions agree with TRBD2. The CDR3 has 16 amino acids. Germline V gives CDR1 SGHAT, CDR2 FQNNGV. Losses at the gene ends were 1 base for V and 4 bases for J; bases not matched to a gene: 8. This CDR3 is CASSLGGGGSADTQYF. The CDR3, as DNA: TGTGCCAGCAGCTTAGGGGGGGGAGGGAGCGCAGATACGCAGTATTTT.

J is TRBJ2-5 and V is TRBV19; D is ambiguous. In germline, CDR1 is LNHDA, CDR2 SQIVND (reference sequence). V was clipped by 1 base and J by 5 bases, with 14 bases between them. The CDR3 has 15 residues. This CDR3 reads CASSIGSRSGETQYF. The CDR3 region has the DNA TGTGCCAGTAGTATAGGGAGCCGGTCCGGCGAGACCCAGTACTTC. Full variable domain (outside the CDR3, taken from reference TRBV19 and TRBJ2-5): DGGITQSPKYLFRKEGQNVTLSCEQNLNHDAMYWYRQDPGQGLRLIYYSQIVNDFQKGDIAEGYSVSREKKESFPLTVTSAQKNPTAFYLCASSIGSRSGETQYFGPGTRLLVL.

V is TRBV7-9 and J is TRBJ1-2; 10 bases are a match to TRBD1. With 4 bases clipped from V and 8 bases from J, the junction kept 10 bases outside the gene matches. Germline CDR1 reads SEHNR; CDR2 reads FQNEAQ (reference sequence). This CDR3 has 15 amino acids. CDR3 amino acids: CASSYTDRGLRGYTF. The CDR3 DNA follows: TGTGCCAGCAGCTATACAGACAGGGGGCTGAGGGGCTACACCTTC. The whole variable domain, filled in from reference TRBV7-9 and TRBJ1-2, reads DTGVSQNPRHKITKRGQNVTFRCDPISEHNRLYWYRQTLGQGPEFLTYFQNEAQLEKSRLLSDRFSAERPKGSFSTLEIQRTEQGDSAMYLCASSYTDRGLRGYTFGSGTRLTVV.

V is TRBV6-6 and J is TRBJ2-2, with 9 positions matching TRBD1. Trimming cost V 6 bases and J 6 bases; bases outside gene matches: 8. Germline lookup yields CDR1 MNHNY and CDR2 SVGAGI (reference sequence). CDR3 length: 15 amino acids. The CDR3 bases are TGTGCCAGCAGCCTCGGACAGGGGAGGCCCGGGGAGCTGTTTTTT. It codes for CASSLGQGRPGELFF.